This entry describes one T cell receptor (beta chain). The clone's antigen remains unknown. Given a much more abundant clone one base away, this may be a read error. This sample was included in a study of regulatory T cells in long-lasting Graves disease (dated by TCRdb to about 2021). Context from the whole study: Persistent Graves' disease was defined as persistently positive TSH receptor autoantibodies together with antithyroid drug treatment for over 5 years. The study took place in China and was registered as a clinical trial. On average, persistent Graves' disease patients in the clinical cohort had been on antithyroid drugs for approximately ten years. A total of around 35 samples were covered by TCR sequencing, comprising approximately 13 persistent and roughly 20 newly diagnosed Graves' disease patients. Peripheral blood TCR sequencing and RNA sequencing compared persistent Graves' disease patients with newly diagnosed Graves' disease patients. Study-wide findings and limitations: Sequencing and analysis were limited to the TCR beta chain. Patients with persistent disease shared more public clonotypes (about 2,900) than newly diagnosed patients did (966). Compared with newly diagnosed patients, patients with persistent Graves' disease had lower TCR Shannon entropy and fewer highly expanded clones, which suggests clonal expansion. Preferential use of TRBV28, TRBJ1-2 and TRBJ2-5 was observed in persistent disease, whereas TRBV20-1 and TRBJ2-1 were favored in newly diagnosed disease. The study examined only peripheral blood because the primary lesion, thyroid tissue, could not be accessed. The authors acknowledged the small sample size as a limitation that may reduce accuracy.

Interpreted using the paper, the time point label stands for: persistent/refractory GD, antithyroid drugs over 5 years with positive TRAb. For both TCR sequencing and RNA sequencing, RNA was extracted from PBMCs using TRIzol. The diagnosis of Graves' disease was made according to American Thyroid Association guidelines. Patients were recruited from an endocrinology department in Xi'an, China. From each patient, around 9 milliliters of peripheral blood was collected into an EDTA anticoagulant tube. Ficoll Paque Plus density gradient separation was used to isolate PBMCs, and no additional T cell sorting was done. An Agilent 2100 Bioanalyzer and agarose gel were used to assess RNA quality, and a NanoDrop 2000 was used to measure RNA concentration. The CDR3 goes from the cysteine to the phenylalanine over 18 residues. Only the CDR3 region is kept as DNA, spanning 54 bases read in frame from base 1. From a lookup of the germline V gene (reference sequence), CDR1 and CDR2 are DFQATT and SNEGSKA.

The library relied on multiplex PCR. Sequencing used an Illumina HiSeq 4000. iRepertoire HTBI primers and Arm-PCR amplification of CDR3 regions were used to construct TCR beta libraries. PCR products were gel purified before sequencing. The paper's processing steps were these. A total of fewer than 65 TRBV and approximately 15 TRBJ segments were identified across samples and were used for gene usage analysis of CDR3 amino acid clonotypes. COPE and FqMerger were used to merge the filtered high-quality paired reads into contigs. Contigs were aligned with BLAST to IMGT TRBV, TRBD and TRBJ reference genes, and CDR3 was defined per IMGT. Clonotypes above 0.1% frequency were classified as highly expanded clones. Shannon entropy was used to measure repertoire diversity, and the Gini coefficient was used to measure V-J evenness. A clonotype was considered public if more than one individual shared it. TCRdb itself trimmed the public reads at Q25 with fastp, ran MiXCR and retained productive beta chains. Rows with a matching CDR3 protein are joined into one entry that keeps the most common DNA and genes. It is TCRdb's table, rather than the study itself, that gives the V and J calls and clone size. In this sample the table shows hundreds of thousands of distinct CDR3 sequences, 20% to 25% of which occur a single time. The ten biggest clones cover roughly 13% of the sample.

The TCR was taken from a female donor with Graves disease. Recombination connected TRBV20-1 to TRBJ1-6; 7 nucleotides in the junction match TRBD1. The sequencing used peripheral blood mononuclear cells (PBMCs), collected when the disease was refractory, from a patient treated with antithyroid drugs. The DNA reads as follows: TGCAGTGCTAGAGGGGGAGGGGGCCCAAGCTCCTATAGTTCACCCCTCCACTTT. Its translation reads: CSARGGGGPSSYSSPLHF.